This is a list of T cell receptor beta chains from one sample in a study of T cells in Graves' hyperthyroidism and ophthalmopathy. TCRdb re-analysed the multiplex PCR reads in MiXCR, keeping a single row per CDR3 protein. The table records approximately 600,000 distinct CDR3 sequences, around 20% of them present only once. The sample comprised blood. Source of these receptors: a man aged 25 to 45 with Graves' ophthalmopathy. Each CDR3 is given with its conserved first and last residue. Fields, in order: clone size, J gene, D gene, V gene, CDR3 protein, CDR3 DNA. A D gene is named only where the DNA matches it firmly. Clone sizes are given selectively: once, few, many, or a class where the clone is expanded.

few TRBJ2-1 TRBD2 TRBV20-1 CSARSASGSIYEQFF TGCAGTGCTAGATCGGCTAGCGGGAGTATCTATGAGCAGTTCTTC
few TRBJ2-7 TRBD2 TRBV10-3 CAIRISPSLAGVGSYEQYF TGTGCCATCAGAATATCCCCCTCTCTAGCGGGAGTTGGGTCCTACGAGCAGTACTTC
few TRBJ2-1 TRBD2 TRBV20-1 CSARGTSQASRNEQFF TGCAGTGCTAGGGGGACTAGCCAAGCCTCCCGGAATGAGCAGTTCTTC
many TRBJ2-3 - TRBV5-6 CASSSARGPDTQYF TGTGCCAGCAGCTCCGCCCGCGGTCCAGATACGCAGTATTTT
few TRBJ2-3 - TRBV9 CASSTSGTDHGADTQYF TGTGCCAGCAGCACATCCGGGACGGACCACGGCGCAGATACGCAGTATTTT
few TRBJ1-6 - TRBV6-5 CASSYRPTGIRDSPLHF TGTGCCAGCAGTTACCGACCAACCGGGATTAGAGATTCACCCCTCCACTTT
few TRBJ2-5 - TRBV20-1 CSARGMGAAQETQYF TGCAGTGCTAGAGGTATGGGAGCAGCCCAAGAGACCCAGTACTTC
- TRBJ1-2 - TRBV2 CASRDSSNYGYTF TGTGCCAGCAGGGACAGCTCTAACTATGGCTACACCTTC
few TRBJ1-5 TRBD1 TRBV10-2 CASIPTRTGEGNQPQHF TGCGCCAGCATCCCGACCCGGACAGGAGAAGGAAATCAGCCCCAGCATTTT
many TRBJ1-1 TRBD1 TRBV28 CASSQGGLRAFF TGTGCCAGCAGCCAGGGGGGCCTGAGAGCTTTCTTT
few TRBJ2-1 TRBD1 TRBV5-6 CASSSGWDRAPYNEQFF TGTGCCAGCAGCTCGGGATGGGACAGGGCCCCCTACAATGAGCAGTTCTTC
few TRBJ2-3 - TRBV20-1 CSARDMGASTDTQYF TGCAGTGCTAGAGACATGGGGGCGAGCACAGATACGCAGTATTTT
- TRBJ2-2 TRBD1 TRBV6-1 CASWGTGPGELFF TGTGCCAGCTGGGGGACAGGGCCCGGGGAGCTGTTTTTT
- TRBJ2-7 - TRBV7-9 CASSFHGLTYEQYF TGTGCCAGCAGCTTTCACGGACTGACCTACGAGCAGTACTTC
few TRBJ2-3 - TRBV4-1 CASSFPQGTDTQYF TGCGCCAGCAGCTTCCCCCAGGGCACAGATACGCAGTATTTT